Below, 12 T cell receptor beta chains from the same sample are listed, as sequenced in a study of blood T cells in healthy people across ages. A second about 6 to 11 cycle PCR used barcoded and J-beta primers. TCRdb used MiXCR to reprocess the 5' RACE reads, holding one entry per CDR3 protein. The sample records 1.5 million to 2 million distinct CDR3 sequences, roughly 27% being singletons. Sequences were obtained from blood. The receptors come from a woman in her twenties or thirties in good health.

The chain combines TRBV10-2 with TRBJ2-3; tentative D call: TRBD1 (6 bases). Germline assignment: CDR1 WSHSY and CDR2 SAAADI. The CDR3 sequence is 14 residues long. V was pared by 0 bases and J by 10 bases, with 14 bases between. CDR3 DNA sequence: TGCGCCAGCAGTGAGTCGGGGGCTAGTCGGTCGCAGTATTTT. It translates to CASSESGASRSQYF.

This clonotype occurred a few times. The V call is TRBV20-1, the J call TRBJ1-6; tentatively, D is TRBD1 (5 bases). V was trimmed by 1 base and J by 13 bases, leaving 17 bases between them. The V gene's germline CDR1 is DFQATT and CDR2 SNEGSKA (reference sequence). The CDR3 loop spans 14 amino acids. CDR3: CSARADGTLRPLHF. The CDR3 coding sequence is TGCAGTGCTAGAGCCGATGGGACGTTACGGCCCCTCCACTTT.

V gene TRBV3-1 combines with J gene TRBJ2-1; D assignment may be TRBD1 or TRBD2 (5 bases each). The J call may not be correct, given that the DNA end is closer to TRBJ2-7. The CDR3 length is 15 residues. Looked up from germline, CDR1 is LGHDT and CDR2 is YNNKEL (reference sequence). The chain's CDR3 is CASSLRDGSYNEQYF. The CDR3 DNA follows: TGTGCCAGCAGCCTAAGGGACGGGTCCTACAATGAGCAGTACTTC.

The chain carries TRBV29-1 and TRBJ2-7; the match to TRBD2 covers 9 bases. The CDR3 runs to 13 residues. Germline CDR1 and CDR2: SQVTM and ANQGSEA. The V and J ends lost 4 bases and 0 bases, in that order; junction bases with no gene match: 1. The CDR3 region is CSVGRGGSYEQYF. Here the CDR3 DNA reads TGCAGCGTTGGGCGGGGGGGCTCCTACGAGCAGTACTTC.

This clonotype has only one observation. This chain joins TRBV5-1 and TRBJ2-1; 7 bases agree with TRBD2. Per germline, CDR1 SGHRS and CDR2 YFSETQ. The CDR3 is made up of 14 amino acids. After removal of 6 bases from V and 8 bases from J, the junction contained 11 bases not matched to a gene. The CDR3 bases are TGCGCCAGCAAAACGGGACTACCGGGCGATGAGCAGTTCTTC. Residues: CASKTGLPGDEQFF.

This clonotype was observed many times. The chain has TRBV5-1 and TRBJ2-7; either TRBD1 or TRBD2 may supply D (5 bases each). CDR1 is SGHRS, CDR2 YFSETQ, per germline. This CDR3 comprises 15 residues. V was clipped by 1 base and J by 3 bases, with 14 bases between them. The CDR3 is CASSLNWDGIYEQYF. The CDR3, as DNA: TGCGCCAGCAGCTTGAATTGGGACGGAATCTACGAGCAGTACTTC.

In DNA form, the CDR3 reads TGTGCCAGCAGCCAAATTGGGAATGAGCAGTTCTTC. Residues: CASSQIGNEQFF. The chain uses TRBV3-1 and TRBJ2-1; D is uncertain. The length of the CDR3 is 12 residues. Trimming cost V 2 bases and J 7 bases, with 6 bases left between them. Germline CDR1 reads LGHDT; CDR2 reads YNNKEL (reference sequence).

This clonotype was counted only a few times. The gene calls are TRBV20-1 and TRBJ2-1; D is perhaps TRBD1 (5 bases). The CDR3 loop spans 12 amino acids. Germline V gene sequence: CDR1 DFQATT, CDR2 SNEGSKA (reference sequence). The ends were cut back, 3 bases at V and 12 bases at J, with 15 bases in the middle. The CDR3 loop is CSARTGQGRQFF. The CDR3 DNA reads TGCAGTGCTAGGACCGGCCAGGGTCGGCAGTTCTTC.

V is TRBV27 and J is TRBJ2-7; TRBD2 might be the D (5 bases). This CDR3 is built from 16 residues. Germline V CDR1 and CDR2: MNHEY, SMNVEV (reference sequence). V was cut by 2 bases and J by 0 bases, with 14 bases left in between. The CDR3 nucleotides read TGTGCCAGCAGTTTACAAGGACGGAGGAGCTCCTACGAGCAGTACTTC. As protein: CASSLQGRRSSYEQYF.

V is TRBV28 and J is TRBJ1-1; the D is unclear. The CDR3 totals 13 residues. The V gene's germline CDR1 is MDHEN and CDR2 SYDVKM. Trimming removed 5 bases at V and 8 bases at J, with 15 bases between. CDR3 bases: TGTGCCAGCAGTCAGATCCCGAGCAGCGAAGCTTTCTTT. Translated, it gives CASSQIPSSEAFF. The complete variable domain, with remaining parts taken from reference TRBV28 and TRBJ1-1, reads DVKVTQSSRYLVKRTGEKVFLECVQDMDHENMFWYRQDPGLGLRLIYFSYDVKMKEKGDIPEGYSVSREKKERFSLILESASTNQTSMYLCASSQIPSSEAFFGQGTRLTVV.

This clonotype came up a few times. The chain carries TRBV7-2 and TRBJ2-6; D gene uncertain. The CDR3 sequence is 17 residues long. Trimming cost V 1 base and J 7 bases, with 17 bases left between them. Germline loops: CDR1 SGHTA, CDR2 FQGNSA. In DNA, the CDR3 is TGTGCCAGCAGCTTAGATTTTGAGTCTGCTAAAGCCAACGTCCTGACTTTC. It translates to CASSLDFESAKANVLTF.

This clonotype showed up many times. The chain links TRBV7-2 to TRBJ1-2; possibly TRBD1 for D (6 bases). V dropped 2 bases and J dropped 3 bases, with 13 bases sitting between them. Germline V lookup: CDR1 SGHTA, CDR2 FQGNSA. The CDR3 covers 15 residues. This CDR3 reads CASSLRGGKDYGYTF. CDR3 coding DNA: TGTGCCAGCAGCTTACGAGGGGGGAAGGACTATGGCTACACCTTC.